One and the same sample provided the 25 T cell receptor beta chains below, sequenced in a study of T cell repertoires in cytomegalovirus infection. Each CDR3 protein gets one entry after TCRdb re-called the reads with MiXCR. This table has hundreds of thousands of distinct CDR3 sequences, about 5.9% appearing once. The specimen was PBMCs. These receptors all come from a human donor in good health (CMV status not recorded). Some clones in this sample may be carry-over from other donors' samples.

This clonotype was picked up a small number of times. The V call is TRBV11-2, the J call TRBJ2-7; perhaps TRBD2 as D (7 bases). Germline CDR1 SGHAT, CDR2 FQNNGV. This CDR3 comprises 14 residues. Trimming left V 0 bases short and J 7 bases short, with 13 bases between. CDR3 sequence: CASSLEKGGEEQYF. The CDR3 DNA reads TGTGCCAGCAGCTTAGAGAAGGGGGGGGAAGAGCAGTACTTC.

This clonotype was recorded many times. The V and J genes are TRBV20-1 and TRBJ1-6; 7 nucleotides match TRBD1. Germline V gives CDR1 DFQATT, CDR2 SNEGSKA (reference sequence). The V segment lost 3 bases and the J segment 7 bases; nucleotides outside the gene matches: 9. CDR3 size: 15 residues. CDR3 loop: CSARELAGGNSPLHF. In DNA form, the CDR3 reads TGCAGTGCTAGGGAGTTAGCAGGGGGAAATTCACCCCTCCACTTT.

In its sample, this clonotype was seen many times. The genes are TRBV20-1 and TRBJ2-7; no definite D call. Germline-derived CDR1 and CDR2 are DFQATT and SNEGSKA (reference sequence). V was trimmed by 0 bases and J by 0 bases, leaving 12 bases between them. The CDR3 runs to 15 residues. The CDR3, as DNA: TGCAGTGCTAGAGATCAACGGAGTAGCTCCTACGAGCAGTACTTC. Translated: CSARDQRSSSYEQYF.

The J gene is TRBJ2-3, the V gene TRBV4-3; the D gene is possibly TRBD2 (6 bases). CDR1 is LGHNA and CDR2 is YSLEER in the germline V gene. V lost 1 base and J 1 base, leaving 6 bases between the germline ends. The CDR3 sequence is 14 residues long. This CDR3 is CASSQGGGTDTQYF. In DNA, the CDR3 is TGCGCCAGCAGCCAAGGGGGGGGCACAGATACGCAGTATTTT.

This clonotype was counted ten times or more. The chain employs TRBV7-2 and TRBJ1-2, with a possible D match to TRBD1 (6 bases). V was trimmed by 2 bases and J by 2 bases, leaving 15 bases between them. The CDR3 is 16 amino acids. CDR1 SGHTA and CDR2 FQGNSA come from the germline V gene. The CDR3 spells CASSLTQGYLNYGYTF. CDR3 in DNA: TGTGCCAGCAGCTTAACCCAGGGGTACCTCAACTATGGCTACACCTTC. The entire variable domain, with the rest obtained from reference TRBV7-2 and TRBJ1-2, is as follows: GAGVSQSPSNKVTEKGKDVELRCDPISGHTALYWYRQSLGQGLEFLIYFQGNSAPDKSGLPSDRFSAERTGGSVSTLTIQRTQQEDSAVYLCASSLTQGYLNYGYTFGSGTRLTVV.

This clonotype came up many times. This chain joins TRBV5-1 and TRBJ2-1, with TRBD2 as a possible D gene (6 bases). CDR3 length: 16 residues. The V gene's germline CDR1 is SGHRS and CDR2 YFSETQ. Trimming took 0 bases from V and 1 from J, leaving 11 bases between them. DNA for the CDR3: TGCGCCAGCAGCTTGGTAGGAGGGATATCCTACAATGAGCAGTTCTTC. This sequence encodes CASSLVGGISYNEQFF.

This clonotype was seen many times. The genes are TRBV7-2 and TRBJ1-5; the match to TRBD1 covers 10 bases. The CDR3 is 17 amino acids. CDR1 SGHTA and CDR2 FQGNSA come from the germline V gene. Trimming removed 0 bases from V and 2 bases from J; junction bases left unmatched: 4. CDR3 nucleotide sequence: TGTGCCAGCAGCTTAGCCTCCGGGACAGGGGGCAATCAGCCCCAGCATTTT. Translation: CASSLASGTGGNQPQHF. The whole variable domain, filled in from reference TRBV7-2 and TRBJ1-5, reads GAGVSQSPSNKVTEKGKDVELRCDPISGHTALYWYRQSLGQGLEFLIYFQGNSAPDKSGLPSDRFSAERTGGSVSTLTIQRTQQEDSAVYLCASSLASGTGGNQPQHFGDGTRLSIL.

This clonotype was counted between two and nine times. The chain recombines TRBV12-5 with TRBJ1-2; no definite D call. In germline, CDR1 is LGHNT, CDR2 FRNRAP. The CDR3 consists of 13 residues. V was shortened by 4 bases and J by 0 bases, with 6 bases between the two germline ends. For the CDR3, the DNA is TGTGCTAGTGGTTCCGGTCCTAACTATGGCTACACCTTC. It encodes CASGSGPNYGYTF.

In this sample, this clonotype turned up many times. This chain links TRBV19 with TRBJ2-3; 9 bases align to TRBD2. The V and J ends lost 3 bases and 0 bases, in that order; junction bases with no gene match: 16. CDR3 length: 20 residues. Germline V gives CDR1 LNHDA, CDR2 SQIVND (reference sequence). CDR3 sequence: CASSIPLLSGGPLSTDTQYF. CDR3 nucleotide sequence: TGTGCCAGTAGTATCCCCCTTCTTAGCGGGGGCCCTCTAAGCACAGATACGCAGTATTTT.

This clonotype was detected many times. The chain has TRBV7-2 and TRBJ2-1; D is tentatively TRBD1 or TRBD2 (5 bases each). V lost 1 base to trimming and J lost 6 bases, with 25 bases between them. Germline V gene sequence: CDR1 SGHTA, CDR2 FQGNSA. The CDR3 length is 19 residues. This CDR3 is CASSLELDWGTAMSNEQFF. The CDR3 nucleotides are TGTGCCAGCAGCTTAGAACTCGACTGGGGGACCGCGATGTCCAATGAGCAGTTCTTC.

The chain is built from TRBV5-1 and TRBJ1-1; the match to TRBD1 covers 8 bases. After removal of 0 bases from V and 0 bases from J, the junction contained 10 bases not matched to a gene. The CDR3 is made up of 18 amino acids. CDR1 is SGHRS and CDR2 is YFSETQ in the germline V gene. The CDR3 DNA reads TGCGCCAGCAGCTTGGAGAACAGGGGGTGTGTGATGAACACTGAAGCTTTCTTT. This gives the protein CASSLENRGCVMNTEAFF.

The sample holds many counts of this clonotype. This rearrangement joins TRBV28 to TRBJ1-4; D gene unclear. Germline assignment: CDR1 MDHEN and CDR2 SYDVKM. The CDR3 covers 19 residues. Trimming removed 4 bases at V and 0 bases at J, with 21 bases between. The CDR3 spells CASSSPSSNTRPTNEKLFF. The CDR3 coding sequence is TGTGCCAGCAGTTCCCCCTCGAGCAACACACGACCAACTAATGAAAAACTGTTTTTT.

Details on this clonotype: A much larger clone differs from this one at a single base, so this may be a read error. This chain links TRBV12-3 or TRBV12-4 with TRBJ1-1; D perhaps matches TRBD1 (6 bases). This CDR3 spans 14 amino acids. V lost 6 bases, J lost 9 bases, and 20 bases lay in between. The CDR3 protein is CASSNVQGYRQAFF. As DNA, the CDR3 is TGTGCCAGCAGCAATGTTCAGGGGTATCGGCAAGCTTTCTTT.

This clonotype was found many times. This chain connects TRBV7-9 to TRBJ2-7; 12 nucleotides agree with TRBD1. The CDR3 length is 16 residues. The V and J ends lost 5 bases and 3 bases, in that order; junction bases with no gene match: 8. The germline V gene encodes CDR1 SEHNR and CDR2 FQNEAQ (reference sequence). In DNA form, the CDR3 reads TGTGCCAGCAGCCCCTCCTGGGACAGGGGGCTCTACGAGCAGTACTTC. Translation: CASSPSWDRGLYEQYF.

This clonotype was counted ten times or more. The gene calls are TRBV7-6 and TRBJ1-5, with D tentatively TRBD1 (5 bases). CDR1 is SGHVS and CDR2 is FNYEAQ in the germline V gene. The ends were cut back, 4 bases at V and 5 bases at J, with 12 bases in the middle. The CDR3 consists of 14 residues. The CDR3 DNA is TGTGCCAGCAGCTCGGGGACGGTTGATCAGCCCCAGCATTTT. Encoded protein: CASSSGTVDQPQHF.

CDR3 nucleotide sequence: TGCAGTGCTAGCAGGGGTAGCAATCAGCCCCAGCATTTT. Translated: CSASRGSNQPQHF. V usage is TRBV20-1 and J usage is TRBJ1-5; possibly TRBD1 for D (6 bases). CDR1 and CDR2 from the germline V gene are DFQATT and SNEGSKA (reference sequence). CDR3 length: 13 amino acids. Trimming took 3 bases from V and 0 from J, leaving 6 bases between them.

This clonotype has just a few counts. This chain uses TRBV29-1 with TRBJ2-7; 7 bases are a match to TRBD1. The V segment lost 5 bases and the J segment 0 bases; nucleotides outside the gene matches: 7. The germline V gene has CDR1 SQVTM and CDR2 ANQGSEA. The CDR3 sequence is 14 residues long. As DNA, the CDR3 is TGCAGCGTTACCCGGGACAGTAGCTCCTACGAGCAGTACTTC. Translating gives CSVTRDSSSYEQYF.

This clonotype was seen at least ten times. The rearrangement links TRBV7-6 to TRBJ2-1; TRBD2 aligns across 7 bases. Germline CDR1 is SGHVS and CDR2 is FNYEAQ. J gave up 5 bases and V 4 bases, and 8 bases lay outside the gene matches. This CDR3 is built from 15 residues. This CDR3 reads CASSSLSGGDNEQFF. CDR3 DNA: TGTGCCAGCAGCTCCCTTAGTGGGGGGGACAATGAGCAGTTCTTC. Based on the CDR3 plus reference TRBV7-6 and TRBJ2-1, the full variable domain is GAGVSQSPRYKVTKRGQDVALRCDPISGHVSLYWYRQALGQGPEFLTYFNYEAQQDKSGLPNDRFSAERPEGSISTLTIQRTEQRDSAMYRCASSSLSGGDNEQFFGPGTRLTVL.

This clonotype occurred many times. The rearrangement uses TRBV6-2 or TRBV6-3 and TRBJ2-5; D unresolved. The ends were cut back, 6 bases at V and 0 bases at J, with 5 bases in the middle. The CDR3 is 12 residues long. Germline-derived CDR1 and CDR2 are MNHEY and SVGEGT. The DNA of the CDR3 is TGTGCCAGCAGCCCTCACCAAGAGACCCAGTACTTC. Translated, it gives CASSPHQETQYF.

This clonotype was seen repeatedly, ten times or more. V usage is TRBV10-3 and J usage is TRBJ2-1, with 8 bases lining up with TRBD2. CDR1 ENHRY and CDR2 SYGVKD come from the germline V gene. J lost 0 bases, V lost 4 bases, and 14 bases had no gene match. CDR3 length: 19 residues. The CDR3 is CAISGRLGSGVSSYNEQFF. DNA for the CDR3: TGTGCCATCAGTGGCCGCCTCGGTAGCGGGGTTAGCTCCTACAATGAGCAGTTCTTC.

This clonotype was seen a handful of times. The genes are TRBV7-9 and TRBJ1-1; D unclear. This CDR3 is built from 15 residues. Per germline, CDR1 SEHNR and CDR2 FQNEAQ (reference sequence). The V and J ends lost 0 bases and 1 base respectively, with 9 bases between them. The CDR3 spells CASSLAREGNTEAFF. Written as DNA, the CDR3 is TGTGCCAGCAGCTTAGCGCGGGAGGGGAACACTGAAGCTTTCTTT.

At least ten counts were recorded for this clonotype. This rearrangement joins TRBV7-2 to TRBJ2-3, with D perhaps TRBD1 (6 bases). Germline V gene data show CDR1 as SGHTA and CDR2 as FQGNSA. V was pared by 3 bases and J by 11 bases, with 15 bases between. There are 13 residues in the CDR3. The CDR3 DNA reads TGTGCCAGCAGCTTGCAGGGACATGAAGGGCAGTATTTT. It specifies CASSLQGHEGQYF. The full variable domain, with the rest looked up from reference TRBV7-2 and TRBJ2-3, is GAGVSQSPSNKVTEKGKDVELRCDPISGHTALYWYRQSLGQGLEFLIYFQGNSAPDKSGLPSDRFSAERTGGSVSTLTIQRTQQEDSAVYLCASSLQGHEGQYFGPGTRLTVL.

This clonotype was seen repeatedly, ten times or more. The chain uses TRBV7-2 and TRBJ1-4; D gene uncertain. The CDR3 spans 13 residues. CDR1 is SGHTA, CDR2 FQGNSA, per germline. Trimming stripped 6 bases from V and 8 bases from J, with 13 bases between. As DNA, the CDR3 is TGTGCCAGCAGACCCTCCGACAAGGAAAAACTGTTTTTT. Translation: CASRPSDKEKLFF.

This clonotype was counted at least ten times. The rearrangement uses TRBV28 and TRBJ2-1; D remains unclear. V gave up 1 base and J gave up 8 bases, with 9 bases separating them. CDR1 is MDHEN, CDR2 SYDVKM, per germline. The CDR3 spans 13 residues. DNA of the CDR3: TGTGCCAGCAGTTTATCCCCCAAAGATGAGCAGTTCTTC. Translating gives CASSLSPKDEQFF.

This clonotype showed up many times. V usage is TRBV14 and J usage is TRBJ2-5; D call uncertain. V was clipped by 3 bases and J by 5 bases, with 13 bases between them. Germline assignment: CDR1 SGHDN and CDR2 FVKESK. The CDR3 is 14 residues long. CDR3 sequence reads: CASSHPADGETQYF. CDR3 in DNA: TGTGCCAGCAGCCACCCGGCAGACGGGGAGACCCAGTACTTC.